This is a list of T cell receptor beta chains from one sample in a study of graft-versus-host responses after intestinal transplantation. These receptors' antigens are unknown. The method was immunoSEQ multiplex PCR; TCRdb's version includes in-frame clones alone and lacks a portion of them. The table lists some 87,000 clones, 92% of them singletons. Sequencing was performed on unstimulated CD4+ T cells sorted from spleen or lymph node cells, taken before intestinal transplant. These TCRs come from a human donor who received an intestinal transplant. CDR3s include the opening cysteine and the closing phenylalanine or tryptophan. The D gene is left open where the match is weak. The size entry is marked missing in some rows and otherwise reads once, few, many or a size class.

>TRBV19|.|.|TRBJ1-4
TGTGCCAGTAGTATAATGGCCAGGGTAGGTCTCGCCACTAATGAAAAACTGTTTTTT
CASSIMARVGLATNEKLFF
>TRBV6-5|.|.|TRBJ2-7
TGTGCCAGCAGCATCTCTCAGGGGAAGAACTACGAGCAGTACTTC
CASSISQGKNYEQYF
>TRBV2|.|.|TRBJ2-1
TGTGCCAGCAGTGGGACTCAGATCTACAATGAGCAGTTCTTC
CASSGTQIYNEQFF
>TRBV15|.|once|TRBJ1-4
TGTGCCACCAGCCTGGGGAGAACTAATGAAAAACTGTTTTTT
CATSLGRTNEKLFF
>TRBV27|TRBD2|once|TRBJ2-7
TGTGCCAGCAGTCTAGGGACTAGCGGGAGACCCTTGGAGCAGTACTTC
CASSLGTSGRPLEQYF
>TRBV2|.|.|TRBJ2-1
TGTGCCAGCAGTGAAGGGCAGGGACTTACTCAGTTCTTC
CASSEGQGLTQFF
>TRBV19|.|.|TRBJ2-3
TGTGCCAGTACTCGGCTGGGGCGACCTTCTAGCACAGATACGCAGTATTTT
CASTRLGRPSSTDTQYF
>TRBV21-1|.|once|TRBJ2-7
TGTGCCAGCAGCAAAGGGGGGACAGCGAGCTCCTACGAGCAGTACTTC
CASSKGGTASSYEQYF
>TRBV29-1|.|.|TRBJ1-5
TGCAGCGTTGCTTTTACAGGCGATCAGCCCCAGCATTTT
CSVAFTGDQPQHF
>TRBV6-5|TRBD2|.|TRBJ2-7
TGTGCCAGCAGTGCCGGAGCGGGAGGGCCCTACGAGCAGTACTTC
CASSAGAGGPYEQYF
>TRBV18|.|.|TRBJ2-1
TGTGCCAGCTCACCAAACAGGGGGGGCAATGAGCAGTTCTTC
CASSPNRGGNEQFF
>TRBV19|TRBD1|.|TRBJ2-1
TGTGCCAGTAGACTACCCGGGACAGGGAGGAATGAGCAGTTCTTC
CASRLPGTGRNEQFF
>TRBV6-6|TRBD2|.|TRBJ2-7
TGTGCCAGCAGTCCTAGCGGGACTAGCGGGATCTACGAGCAGTACTTC
CASSPSGTSGIYEQYF
>TRBV5-1|.|.|TRBJ2-1
TGCGCCAGCAGCCCGGAGGGCGGTAGCTCCTACAATGAGCAGTTCTTC
CASSPEGGSSYNEQFF
>TRBV5-6|.|.|TRBJ2-4
TGTGCCAGCAGCTTGGGTTCAAGGGGCCCAAAAAACATTCAGTACTTC
CASSLGSRGPKNIQYF
>TRBV27|TRBD2|few|TRBJ2-7
TGTGCCAGCAGTCGAAGGACTAGCGGATATTACTACGAGCAGTACTTC
CASSRRTSGYYYEQYF
>TRBV7-3|.|.|TRBJ2-7
TGTGCCAGCAGCCCAGATCCGGGCCTGGAGCAGTACTTC
CASSPDPGLEQYF
>TRBV5-1|TRBD2|.|TRBJ2-1
TGCGCCAGCAGCTCGGGACTAGCGGGAGGGCCAATGACAAATGAGCAGTTCTTC
CASSSGLAGGPMTNEQFF
>TRBV6-6|.|.|TRBJ2-7
TGTGCCAGCAGTTACAAGGGCGGGAAAGTCGGCGAGCAGTACTTC
CASSYKGGKVGEQYF
>TRBV7-2|TRBD1|.|TRBJ1-5
TGTGCCAGCAGCTCCCAGACAGGGCTCAGCAATCAGCCCCAGCATTTT
CASSSQTGLSNQPQHF
>TRBV29-1|.|.|TRBJ1-2
TGCAGCGTTGAAGTAACAAGGGAAGCCTATGGCTACACCTTC
CSVEVTREAYGYTF
>TRBV6-1|.|.|TRBJ1-5
TGTGCCAGCAGTCGCCTCACAGGGATCAATCAGCCCCAGCATTTT
CASSRLTGINQPQHF
>TRBV10-3|.|.|TRBJ2-1
TGTGCCATCGGTCAGGGCACTGGCAATGAGCAGTTCTTC
CAIGQGTGNEQFF
>TRBV6-5|TRBD1|.|TRBJ2-5
TGTGCCAGCAGACCACAGGGGGAGACCCAGTACTTC
CASRPQGETQYF
>TRBV7-9|TRBD2|.|TRBJ2-2
TGTGCCAGCAGCCGACTAGCGGGAGGGGGCGGGGAGCTGTTTTTT
CASSRLAGGGGELFF
>TRBV28|TRBD2|.|TRBJ2-1
TGTGCCAGCACCCGCCTAGCGGGAGGAGGGGATGAGCAGTTCTTC
CASTRLAGGGDEQFF
>TRBV9|.|.|TRBJ1-2
TGTGCCAGCAGCGATAGGGCCCGCTACACCTTC
CASSDRARYTF
>TRBV5-4|.|.|TRBJ2-1
TGTGCCAGCAGCCGAAGGGACGGAAACAATGAGCAGTTCTTC
CASSRRDGNNEQFF
>TRBV7-3|TRBD2|.|TRBJ2-3
TGTGCCAGCAGCTTACTTCCAGGGGCTAGCGGGAGCACAGATACGCAGTATTTT
CASSLLPGASGSTDTQYF
>TRBV9|.|.|TRBJ2-7
TGTGCCAGCAGCGGACCCGGAGCCTACGAGCAGTACTTC
CASSGPGAYEQYF
>TRBV18|TRBD1|once|TRBJ1-6
TGTGCCAGCTCACCGACAGGGGGCGATTCACCCCTCCACTTT
CASSPTGGDSPLHF
>TRBV9|.|.|TRBJ2-4
TGTGCCAGCAGCGTAGGAGTCCACCGGGGCATTCAGTACTTC
CASSVGVHRGIQYF